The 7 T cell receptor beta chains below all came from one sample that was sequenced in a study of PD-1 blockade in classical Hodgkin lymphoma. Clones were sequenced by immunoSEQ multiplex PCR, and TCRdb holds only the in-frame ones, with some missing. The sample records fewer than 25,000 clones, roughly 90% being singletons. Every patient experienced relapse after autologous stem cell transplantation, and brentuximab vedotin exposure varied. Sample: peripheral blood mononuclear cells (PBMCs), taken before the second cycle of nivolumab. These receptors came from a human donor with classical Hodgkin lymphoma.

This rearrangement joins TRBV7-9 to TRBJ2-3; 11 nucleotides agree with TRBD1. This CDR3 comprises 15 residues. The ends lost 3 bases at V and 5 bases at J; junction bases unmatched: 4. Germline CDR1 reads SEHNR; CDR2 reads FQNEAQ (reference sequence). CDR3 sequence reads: CASSFWTGGEDTQYF. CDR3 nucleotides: TGTGCCAGCAGCTTTTGGACAGGGGGCGAAGATACGCAGTATTTT.

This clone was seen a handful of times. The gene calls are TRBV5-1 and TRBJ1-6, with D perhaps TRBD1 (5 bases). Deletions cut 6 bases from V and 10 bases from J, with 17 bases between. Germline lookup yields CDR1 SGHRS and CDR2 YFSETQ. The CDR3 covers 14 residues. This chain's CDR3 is CASTDQGVDSPLHF. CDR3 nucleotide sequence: TGCGCCAGCACAGATCAGGGAGTCGACTCACCCCTCCACTTT.

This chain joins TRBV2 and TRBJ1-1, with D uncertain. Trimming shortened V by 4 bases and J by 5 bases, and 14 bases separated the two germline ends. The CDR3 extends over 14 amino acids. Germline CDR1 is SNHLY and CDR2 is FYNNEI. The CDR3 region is CASSAYTQRTEAFF. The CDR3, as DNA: TGTGCCAGCAGTGCCTATACGCAGCGAACTGAAGCTTTCTTT.

CDR3 loop: CASRTASSYNSPLHF. For the CDR3, the DNA is TGTGCCAGTAGGACGGCGAGCTCCTATAATTCACCCCTCCACTTT. This chain links TRBV19 with TRBJ1-6, with unresolved D. The length of the CDR3 is 15 residues. Germline CDR1 and CDR2: LNHDA and SQIVND (reference sequence). Trimming cost V 6 bases and J 0 bases, with 9 bases left between them.

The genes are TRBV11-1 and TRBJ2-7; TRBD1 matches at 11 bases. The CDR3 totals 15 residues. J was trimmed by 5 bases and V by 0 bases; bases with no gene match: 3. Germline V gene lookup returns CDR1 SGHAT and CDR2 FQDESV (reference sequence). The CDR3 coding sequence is TGTGCCAGCAGCTTAGCAGCGGGACAGGGGGACGAGCAGTACTTC. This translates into CASSLAAGQGDEQYF.

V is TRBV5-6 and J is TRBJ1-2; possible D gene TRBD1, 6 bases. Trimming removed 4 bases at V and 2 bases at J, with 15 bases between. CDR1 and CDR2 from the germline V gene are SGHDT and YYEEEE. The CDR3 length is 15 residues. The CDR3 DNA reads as TGTGCCAGCAGCACCGGACAGCTTTCGAACTATGGCTACACCTTC. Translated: CASSTGQLSNYGYTF.

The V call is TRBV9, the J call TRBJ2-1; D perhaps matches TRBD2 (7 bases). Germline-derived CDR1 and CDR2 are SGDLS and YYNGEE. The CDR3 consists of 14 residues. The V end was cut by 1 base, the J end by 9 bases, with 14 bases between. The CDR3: CASSVNGGPREQFF. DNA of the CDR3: TGTGCCAGCAGCGTAAACGGGGGGCCTCGTGAGCAGTTCTTC.